The entry that follows covers one TCR beta chain sequence. The data are from a study of blood T cell repertoires in COVID-19. Background on the study: COVID-19 samples collected from the United States, Italy and Spain covered acute and convalescent phases. T cells, B-cell-depleted T cells, or PBMCs provided the cDNA or gDNA that served as material.

In the authors' workflow: Amplification of reference gene primers was used by the study to estimate nucleated cell counts. Produced via immunoSEQ multiplex PCR; TCRdb's table is partial and in-frame only. V and J calls and clone size are given by that table; D and trimming were obtained from the DNA. The sample lists some 89,000 clones, approximately 87% occurring once. The sequencing input was peripheral blood. This sequence was found in a human donor in a cohort sampled during active COVID-19.

The DNA of the CDR3 is TGTGCCAGCAGCTGGAGCCCGATGACAGGGGGCAGAGATACGCAGTATTTT. The encoded protein is CASSWSPMTGGRDTQYF. This chain joins TRBV5-4 and TRBJ2-3; 10 bases are shared with TRBD1. The CDR3 is 17 amino acids. The germline V gene has CDR1 SGHNT and CDR2 YYREEE (reference sequence). J was trimmed by 5 bases and V by 3 bases; bases with no gene match: 12.